This is a list of T cell receptor beta chains from one sample in a study of shared clonotypes between healthy human individuals. TCRdb's table, derived via immunoSEQ multiplex PCR, lists solely in-frame clones and lacks some. The table lists about 2.2 million clones, roughly 93% of them singletons. What was sequenced was naive CD8+ T cells from PBMCs. These receptors were obtained from a man between 18 and 29 years old in good health. Some clones in this sample may be carry-over from other donors' samples. Each CDR3 is given without its conserved first and last residue.

cdr3_length v_call cdr3_aa
13 TRBV4-3 ASSQVWAGDYEQY
10 TRBV11-2 ASSLESPEQY
14 TRBV11-2 ASSITGGAGTGELF
14 TRBV7-3 ASSLLDQGGTGELF
13 TRBV9 ASSVAGLHTDTQY
10 TRBV6-1 ATRGGDTEAF
12 TRBV6-5 ASSYAGGVNEQF
14 TRBV27 ASSPVYPSSSHEQY
13 TRBV29-1 SATKGQFYYNEQF
13 TRBV7-9 ASSLAGPYNEKLF
14 TRBV6-1 ASSGGTRLSNQPQH